Below are 17 T cell receptor beta chains sequenced from a single sample in a study of cytomegalovirus exposure and HLA in healthy donors. Profiled with immunoSEQ multiplex PCR; TCRdb holds only in-frame clones, not every one. The sample comprises tens of thousands of clones, roughly nine tenths of which are singletons, and over 1.3% rests with the top ten. The specimen sequenced was PBMCs. Receptors originate from a man aged 18-30 years in good health and CMV-seronegative.

In this sample, this clone turned up once. V and J are TRBV2 and TRBJ2-5, with D tentatively TRBD1 (6 bases). CDR3 length: 15 amino acids. Between the trimmed V and J ends, which lost 6 bases and 2 bases, there was a span of 16 bases. From germline, CDR1 is SNHLY and CDR2 FYNNEI. The CDR3 loop is CASSGDNMPQETQYF. In DNA form, the CDR3 reads TGTGCCAGCAGCGGGGACAATATGCCGCAAGAGACCCAGTACTTC.

The chain joins TRBV10-3 to TRBJ2-7; the match to TRBD2 covers 9 bases. There are 17 residues in the CDR3. The V gene end was trimmed by 7 bases and the J gene end by 4 bases; junction bases not matched to a gene: 17. Germline-derived CDR1 and CDR2 are ENHRY and SYGVKD. The CDR3 DNA sequence: TGTGCCATCATCGCGGGGGACGGAGAGGGACTAGCTTACGAGCAGTACTTC. It is translated as CAIIAGDGEGLAYEQYF.

The rearrangement links TRBV21-1 to TRBJ1-1. TRBV21-1 constitutes a pseudogene. This CDR3 comprises 13 residues. CDR3 coding DNA: TGTGCCAGCAACCTAATCGGGTCCTCCCAAGCTTTCTTT. Its protein product is CASNLIGSSQAFF.

The count of this clone is one. The chain recombines TRBV22-1 with TRBJ2-5; the table's D call, TRBD1, has no DNA check behind it. TRBV22-1 is designated a pseudogene. CDR3 length: 16 residues. CDR3: CPGSADPGEPRETQYF. In DNA form, the CDR3 reads TGTCCTGGGAGCGCGGACCCAGGGGAACCGCGGGAGACCCAGTACTTC.

The chain employs TRBV7-2 and TRBJ2-1, with 11 positions matching TRBD2. V was pared by 0 bases and J by 10 bases, with 11 bases of the junction left unmatched. CDR1 and CDR2 from the germline V gene are SGHTA and FQGNSA. The CDR3 runs to 17 residues. CDR3 sequence: CASSLAAGTSGRGEQFF. Here the CDR3 DNA reads TGTGCCAGCAGCTTAGCGGCCGGGACTAGCGGTAGGGGAGAGCAGTTCTTC.

The chain is built from TRBV19 and TRBJ2-7; TRBD1 aligns across 7 bases. The CDR3 is 15 amino acids. Trimming at V came to 4 bases and at J to 0 bases, leaving 6 bases not matched to a gene. Per the germline V gene, CDR1 is LNHDA and CDR2 is SQIVND (reference sequence). This CDR3 reads CASSTGQALSYEQYF. The DNA for the CDR3 is TGTGCCAGTAGTACCGGACAGGCACTCTCCTACGAGCAGTACTTC.

The gene calls are TRBV6-5 and TRBJ2-3; possible D gene TRBD2, 5 bases. The V end lost 0 bases, the J end lost 4 bases, and 5 bases lay between the germline ends. The CDR3 contains 13 residues. The germline gives CDR1 MNHEY, CDR2 SVGAGI. CDR3 sequence (DNA): TGTGCCAGCAGTTACTCGAGGGCAGATACGCAGTATTTT. Its protein is CASSYSRADTQYF.

The chain employs TRBV6-5 and TRBJ2-1; weak D call: TRBD2 (5 bases). V lost 0 bases, J lost 1 base, and 7 bases lay in between. The CDR3 is 15 amino acids. Germline V gene lookup returns CDR1 MNHEY and CDR2 SVGAGI. DNA of the CDR3: TGTGCCAGCAGTTACTCAAGAGGGTCCTACAATGAGCAGTTCTTC. This codes for CASSYSRGSYNEQFF.

This clone was found once. This chain connects TRBV19 to TRBJ2-7; 13 bases map to TRBD2. V shed 1 base, J shed 5 bases, and the junction held 5 bases outside the gene matches. Germline CDR1 reads LNHDA; CDR2 reads SQIVND (reference sequence). This CDR3 comprises 16 residues. The CDR3 region has the DNA TGTGCCAGTAGTATAGGACTAGCGGGAGGTTCCCACGAGCAGTACTTC. Protein: CASSIGLAGGSHEQYF. Variable domain in full (rest from reference TRBV19 and TRBJ2-7): DGGITQSPKYLFRKEGQNVTLSCEQNLNHDAMYWYRQDPGQGLRLIYYSQIVNDFQKGDIAEGYSVSREKKESFPLTVTSAQKNPTAFYLCASSIGLAGGSHEQYFGPGTRLTVT.

This clone was seen a single time. This chain connects TRBV6-4 to TRBJ2-5; 12 bases are shared with TRBD2. With V trimmed by 6 bases and J by 1 base, 3 bases remained unmatched. This CDR3 is 15 amino acids long. The germline gives CDR1 MRHNA, CDR2 SNTAGT. The CDR3 DNA reads TGTGCCAGCAGCCCGACTAGCGGGGGCCAAGAGACCCAGTACTTC. Translating gives CASSPTSGGQETQYF.

This chain links TRBV19 with TRBJ2-5, with 10 bases aligning to TRBD2. V shed 7 bases, J shed 4 bases, and the junction held 3 bases outside the gene matches. The CDR3 sequence is 13 residues long. Germline V gene sequence: CDR1 LNHDA, CDR2 SQIVND (reference sequence). This chain's CDR3 is CASKGLATETQYF. The CDR3 nucleotides are TGTGCCAGTAAGGGACTAGCGACAGAGACCCAGTACTTC.

The rearrangement joins TRBV28 to TRBJ2-5; TRBD2 agrees at 11 bases. Looked up from germline, CDR1 is MDHEN and CDR2 is SYDVKM. The CDR3 sequence is 17 residues long. V trimming: 6 bases; J trimming: 3 bases; junction bases outside the gene matches: 12. In DNA, the CDR3 is TGTGCCAGCAGCCGAGGCCTCACTAGCGGGAGAAAAGAGACCCAGTACTTC. As protein: CASSRGLTSGRKETQYF.

This clone came up once. This sequence joins TRBV7-2 and TRBJ2-7, with a tentative D call TRBD2 (5 bases). This CDR3 comprises 14 residues. Germline CDR1 SGHTA, CDR2 FQGNSA. Trimming pared 1 base from V and 2 bases from J, leaving 9 bases between. The CDR3 region has the DNA TGTGCCAGCAGCTTAGGACGGGGAACCTACGAGCAGTACTTC. Protein product: CASSLGRGTYEQYF.

This clone was counted once. The chain joins TRBV5-4 to TRBJ2-1; TRBD2 matches 7 bases. V shed 4 bases and J 8 bases; nucleotides not matched to a gene: 24. Germline assignment: CDR1 SGHNT and CDR2 YYREEE (reference sequence). This CDR3 spans 19 amino acids. CDR3 bases: TGTGCCAGCAGCCAAGAAGCGGGATTCCCCACACTTTTCCGCGATGAGCAGTTCTTC. Translation: CASSQEAGFPTLFRDEQFF.

The gene calls are TRBV7-2 and TRBJ2-3; the match to TRBD2 covers 10 bases. This CDR3 contains 17 residues. V gave up 1 base and J gave up 2 bases; unmatched junction bases: 6. The germline V gene has CDR1 SGHTA and CDR2 FQGNSA. The CDR3 spells CASSLEVSGRATDTQYF. In nucleotides, the CDR3 is TGTGCCAGCAGCTTAGAAGTAAGCGGGAGGGCCACAGATACGCAGTATTTT.

In this sample, this clone turned up once. V usage is TRBV2 and J usage is TRBJ2-7; tentatively, D is TRBD2 (6 bases). Germline V lookup: CDR1 SNHLY, CDR2 FYNNEI. V lost 6 bases, J lost 4 bases, and 13 bases lay in between. This CDR3 has 13 residues. CDR3 nucleotide sequence: TGTGCCAGCAGGAGGGACTTATCGTACGAGCAGTACTTC. This encodes CASRRDLSYEQYF. Full variable domain (missing parts from reference TRBV2 and TRBJ2-7): EPEVTQTPSHQVTQMGQEVILRCVPISNHLYFYWYRQILGQKVEFLVSFYNNEISEKSEIFDDQFSVERPDGSNFTLKIRSTKLEDSAMYFCASRRDLSYEQYFGPGTRLTVT.

This rearrangement joins TRBV27 to TRBJ2-3, with 11 bases identical to TRBD2. CDR1 is MNHEY and CDR2 is SMNVEV in the germline V gene (reference sequence). This CDR3 is built from 13 residues. With 6 bases clipped from V and 4 bases from J, the junction kept 0 bases outside the gene matches. The DNA for the CDR3 is TGTGCCAGCAGACTAGCGGGAGCAGATACGCAGTATTTT. Amino acids: CASRLAGADTQYF.